The 12 T cell receptor beta chains given below trace back to one sample, sequenced in a study of shared T cell receptors in the human thymus. Produced via immunoSEQ multiplex PCR; TCRdb's table is partial and in-frame only. In the table there are approximately 730,000 clones, 80% to 90% of which are singletons. These sequences were also reported in another study, on human thymus T cells.

Sequences were obtained from thymocytes. The receptors were gathered from a girl less than two years old with a congenital heart defect.

This clone has more than one count but fewer than ten. The chain combines TRBV11-2 with TRBJ1-6; 7 bases line up with TRBD1. This CDR3 region has 15 residues. The V gene end was trimmed by 5 bases and the J gene end by 9 bases; junction bases not matched to a gene: 10. CDR1 and CDR2 from the germline V gene are SGHAT and FQNNGV. DNA for the CDR3: TGTGCCAGCAGCGACCCGACAGGGTGTTGTTCACCCCTCCACTTT. Amino acids: CASSDPTGCCSPLHF.

This rearrangement joins TRBV19 to TRBJ1-2; D may be TRBD1 (6 bases). Germline loops: CDR1 LNHDA, CDR2 SQIVND (reference sequence). The CDR3 is 15 amino acids. Trimming removed 1 base at V and 6 bases at J, with 15 bases between. The DNA for the CDR3 is TGTGCCAGTAGTATAGTTGAGGAACAGGGCGATGGCTACACCTTC. Residues: CASSIVEEQGDGYTF.

The CDR3 sequence is CASSRTGDGYTF. In DNA form, the CDR3 reads TGTGCCAGCAGCCGGACAGGGGACGGCTACACCTTC. V usage is TRBV14 and J usage is TRBJ1-2; 9 bases line up with TRBD1. Trimming took 4 bases from V and 8 from J; bases not matched to a gene: 2. Germline CDR1 is SGHDN and CDR2 is FVKESK. The CDR3 has 12 residues.

The V call is TRBV6-4, the J call TRBJ2-2; 12 bases map to TRBD2. The CDR3 spans 18 residues. Per the germline V gene, CDR1 is MRHNA and CDR2 is SNTAGT. V dropped 1 base and J dropped 5; count of bases not matched to a gene: 8. The CDR3 DNA reads TGTGCCAGCAGTGACTGGCTAGCGGGGGGGCGATTAACCGGGGAGCTGTTTTTT. Residues: CASSDWLAGGRLTGELFF.

The V call is TRBV15, the J call TRBJ2-7, with 7 positions matching TRBD2. The germline V gene has CDR1 LNHNV and CDR2 YYDKDF (reference sequence). V gave up 1 base and J gave up 0 bases; unmatched junction bases: 9. The CDR3 covers 17 residues. The CDR3 region is CATSRGGGNVSSYEQYF. The CDR3 DNA is TGTGCCACCAGCAGAGGCGGGGGAAACGTAAGCTCCTACGAGCAGTACTTC. The full variable domain, its missing parts supplied by reference TRBV15 and TRBJ2-7, is DAMVIQNPRYQVTQFGKPVTLSCSQTLNHNVMYWYQQKSSQAPKLLFHYYDKDFNNEADTPDNFQSRRPNTSFCFLDIRSPGLGDTAMYLCATSRGGGNVSSYEQYFGPGTRLTVT.

The V gene is TRBV19, the J gene TRBJ1-5, with 8 bases fitting TRBD1. J was trimmed by 0 bases and V by 8 bases; bases with no gene match: 6. The germline gives CDR1 LNHDA, CDR2 SQIVND (reference sequence). The CDR3 covers 15 residues. This CDR3 reads CASRWQGASNQPQHF. In DNA form, the CDR3 reads TGTGCCAGTCGTTGGCAGGGGGCTAGCAATCAGCCCCAGCATTTT.

The chain uses TRBV20-1 and TRBJ2-7, with TRBD1 matching 8 bases. Unmatched junction bases numbered 2, after V lost 7 bases and J lost 6 bases. CDR3 length equals 10 residues. Germline CDR1 reads DFQATT; CDR2 reads SNEGSKA (reference sequence). As DNA, the CDR3 is TGCAGTGTCGGACAGGGCGAGCAGTACTTC. Translation gives CSVGQGEQYF.

This clone showed up just a few times. The rearrangement joins TRBV19 to TRBJ1-1; a weak D match, TRBD1 (6 bases). The V end was cut by 8 bases, the J end by 3 bases, with 19 bases between. CDR3 length: 15 amino acids. Germline values: CDR1 LNHDA, CDR2 SQIVND (reference sequence). As DNA, the CDR3 is TGTGCCAGTGGCCCGAAAGGGGGAGAGGACACTGAAGCTTTCTTT. Translated: CASGPKGGEDTEAFF.

The chain employs TRBV30 and TRBJ2-7; perhaps TRBD1 as D (6 bases). CDR1 is GTSNPN and CDR2 is SVGIG in the germline V gene (reference sequence). The CDR3 contains 13 residues. Trimming cost V 0 bases and J 6 bases, with 12 bases left between them. The CDR3 bases are TGTGCCTGGAGTGTAGACGCAGGGGTCGAGCAGTACTTC. This translates into CAWSVDAGVEQYF.

The chain couples TRBV28 to TRBJ2-7, with unresolved D. V was shortened by 5 bases and J by 8 bases, with 10 bases between the two germline ends. Germline V CDR1 and CDR2: MDHEN, SYDVKM. The CDR3 has 11 residues. The CDR3 bases are TGTGCCAGCAGTCAGGAAGAGCAGCAGTACTTC. As protein: CASSQEEQQYF.

The rearrangement links TRBV13 to TRBJ1-1; 10 bases align to TRBD1. Germline V gene data show CDR1 as PRHDT and CDR2 as FYEKMQ (reference sequence). V shed 5 bases, J shed 5 bases, and the junction held 8 bases outside the gene matches. This CDR3 region has 15 residues. CDR3: CASSTRQGAGTEAFF. The CDR3 DNA reads as TGTGCCAGCAGCACCCGACAGGGGGCCGGAACTGAAGCTTTCTTT. Based on the CDR3 plus reference TRBV13 and TRBJ1-1, the full variable domain is AAGVIQSPRHLIKEKRETATLKCYPIPRHDTVYWYQQGPGQDPQFLISFYEKMQSDKGSIPDRFSAQQFSDYHSELNMSSLELGDSALYFCASSTRQGAGTEAFFGQGTRLTVV.

V usage is TRBV4-1 and J usage is TRBJ2-2; 11 bases align to TRBD2. This CDR3 region has 17 residues. With V trimmed by 1 base and J by 6 bases, 7 bases remained unmatched. The V gene's germline CDR1 is MGHRA and CDR2 YSYEKL. The CDR3 sequence is CASSQVHSGGAPGELFF. The CDR3 DNA reads TGCGCCAGCAGCCAAGTCCATAGCGGGGGGGCCCCCGGGGAGCTGTTTTTT.